The entry that follows covers one T cell receptor (beta chain) sequence. Its target is unknown. CDR3 length: 13 amino acids. The V gene's germline CDR1 is SQVTM and CDR2 ANQGSEA. Trimming left V 0 bases short and J 5 bases short, with 8 bases between. This sample stems from a study of cytomegalovirus exposure and HLA in healthy donors. The PCR ran on 60 Vbeta and 13 Jbeta primers. Measured with immunoSEQ multiplex PCR; TCRdb has only the in-frame clones, and not every one. In total, the table holds tens of thousands of clones. Study results and caveats: Later analysis identified several of the most significant clusters that appeared linked to common viral pathogens.

Sequenced input: PBMCs. This chain uses TRBV29-1 with TRBJ2-1; D is perhaps TRBD2 (6 bases). The sequence derives from a woman in her twenties or thirties in good health and CMV-seronegative. This CDR3 reads CSVEDRGNNEQFF. The CDR3, as DNA: TGCAGCGTTGAAGATCGGGGGAACAATGAGCAGTTCTTC.